What follows is one TCR beta chain and its context. Antigen unknown. The junction had 6 bases not matched to a gene; V was cut back by 6 bases and J by 6 bases. Looked up from germline, CDR1 is DFQATT and CDR2 is SNEGSKA (reference sequence). The CDR3 runs 14 residues. The data derive from a study of post-analysis software for immune sequencing data. Study-wide results and limits: Same-batch samples co-clustered strongly by F measure. Compared with controls, patients had more of about 5 TRBV segments, including TRBV5-6, TRBV5-1 and TRBV20-1.

Unique molecular identifiers were built into the TCR beta cDNA libraries. One entry per CDR3 protein, called by TCRdb with MiXCR from the PCR reads. The profile shows roughly 410,000 distinct CDR3 sequences, less than 40% of them singletons. The chain uses TRBV20-1 and TRBJ2-3, with 13 nucleotides matching TRBD2. The receptor comes from a girl aged 5 to 17 with multiple sclerosis. Sequenced material: blood. CDR3 sequence reads: CSAGTSGNWDTQYF. The CDR3 nucleotides read TGCAGTGCGGGGACTAGCGGGAATTGGGATACGCAGTATTTT.